This T cell receptor (beta chain) comes out of a study of shared clonotypes between healthy human individuals (dated by TCRdb to the early 2020s). Context from the whole study: A couple of women and a few men aged 18 to 49 years were included in the cohort. Libraries were prepared and TCR repertoires were sequenced by different laboratories using diverse techniques, in order to increase sequencing depth and limit assay-specific biases. To estimate repertoire size and how much clonotypes are shared between individuals, the study performed deep sequencing of blood TCR repertoires from about five healthy adults. For each donor, CD4 naive and CD4 memory were each run on three plates, CD8 naive on two plates, and CD8 memory on one plate. Between about 0.8 and 9.5 billion PBMCs per donor were obtained by leukapheresis. Broader findings and caveats from the paper: Naive subsets generally had larger estimated clonotype richness than memory subsets. Based on pairwise subsampling, the degree of clonotype sharing among donors was expected to be affected by sequencing depth. Rarefaction of sorted-subset datasets indicated incomplete sequencing despite the large sequencing depth. Because the study included a small number of donors, the genetic and exposure-history diversity represented was limited. Sampling was restricted to blood, and TCR repertoires in tissue are likely to differ from TCR repertoires in blood. When a handful of donors were compared, the shared fraction of clonotypes was about 5.4% for naive CD4, more than 3% for naive CD8, more than 2% for memory CD4, and less than 0.45% for memory CD8. Clonotypes shared by all four sorted-subset donors showed higher generation probabilities than non-shared clonotypes.

From a lookup of the germline V gene (reference sequence), CDR1 and CDR2 are SGHNT and YYREEE. From its cysteine to its phenylalanine, the CDR3 spans 16 amino acids. Just CDR3 DNA is preserved here, 48 bases in frame from base 1. V loses 4 bases of germline sequence and J loses 2 bases, and the interval between the two ends is 19 bases. Using the deep immunoSEQ assay, multiplex PCR amplified TCR CDR3 regions from genomic DNA. Extracted genomic DNA from each cell subset was distributed evenly across all wells of several immunoSEQ 96-well plates, and each plate was treated as a replicate. Each replicate PCR for sorted subsets received around 200 ng genomic DNA, equal to 30,000 or so T cell genomes. Purified libraries were quantified with a Qubit 3.0 fluorometer, sized on a Bioanalyzer 2100, and re-quantified with the KAPA Library Quantification kit. A separate single-read 150-cycle Illumina NextSeq 550 flow cell was used to sequence each immunoSEQ 96-well plate. As for how the authors treated the data: Because only junctional sequences without quality scores were contained in the immunoSEQ output, filtering matching that applied to full-length reads could not be performed. Sequences were annotated with PyIR, a Python wrapper for IgBLAST v1.9, using IMGT germline references to assign V/J genes and CDR3. Reads were removed for weak V/J assignments (E-value above 1e-6), missing CDR3, stop codons, out-of-frame junctions, or ambiguous translated residues. V3J clonotypes were defined as sequences sharing an identical inferred V gene, J gene, and CDR3 amino acid sequence. To compute the percentage overlap between repertoires, the number of shared unique clonotypes was divided by the size of the smaller repertoire. Three approaches were used to assess repertoire richness: RTK rarefaction, the Chao1 estimator, and Recon v2.1 estimates of unobserved clonotypes. Generation probabilities for all TCRbeta clonotypes obtained by the gDNA method from several donors were computed using OLGA. TCRdb's version of the immuneACCESS table is confined to in-frame rearrangements and falls short of the full clone set. An unresolved V gene accounts for under half of the shortfall where checked; the remainder is of unknown origin. That table supplies the V and J calls and clone size; D and trimming were determined from the DNA. The sample table contains roughly 2.5 million clones; only one count was recorded for roughly nine tenths of them. The ten largest clones take up about 0.13% of the sample.

Worth noting for this clone: Its antigen is currently not known. No quality values exist for individual bases; no much larger clone is one base distant.

Donors were healthy HIV-negative adults with no recently reported acute infections or vaccinations. Only Caucasian adults living in Nashville, Tennessee, USA were represented among the donors. CD4+ T cells were enriched through magnetic negative selection, after which naive cells were positively selected on CD45RA and the remaining negative fraction served as the memory subset. After blood collection by leukapheresis, PBMCs were isolated using Ficoll-Histopaque density gradient centrifugation and then cryopreserved in the vapor phase of liquid nitrogen. Analytical flow cytometry was used to check the purity and quantity of every magnetically sorted T cell population. From each sorted fraction, genomic DNA was isolated and quantified by UV absorbance on a Nanodrop 2000c.

The receptor comes from a man aged 18 to 29 in good health. The sample comprised naive CD4+ T cells sorted from blood. What the cell subset or site label conveys for this sample: CD45RA+ positively selected. Recombination connected TRBV5-4 to TRBJ2-7, with the D assignment possibly TRBD1 or TRBD2, given 5 matching bases for each. The sequenced DNA: TGTGCCAGCAGCCCCCAAGGCCGGGACGGGACCTACGAGCAGTACTTC. The resulting protein is CASSPQGRDGTYEQYF.